Listed below are T cell receptor beta chains from one sample, sequenced in a study of molecular identifiers for immune sequencing clone quantification. TCRdb processed the PCR reads anew with MiXCR; each CDR3 protein has one entry. The sample has 600,000 to 650,000 distinct CDR3 sequences, roughly 21% seen once. What was sequenced was naive CD8+ T cells from blood, with Jurkat cell RNA spiked in. The receptors stem from a human donor in good health. Some libraries in this study had Jurkat cell RNA spiked in. CDR3s include the opening cysteine and the closing phenylalanine or tryptophan. The D gene is left open where the match is weak. Some rows mark clone size as missing; the rest say once, few, many or name a class of expanded clone.

>.|many|TRBV3-1|TRBJ2-4|13
TGTGCCAGCAGCCAAGATTTGGGGAACATTCAGTACTTC
CASSQDLGNIQYF
>.|.|TRBV2|TRBJ2-5|17
TGTGCCAGCACCGAGGGGGACTATCCCTCAGAAGGAGAGACCCAGTACTTC
CASTEGDYPSEGETQYF
>.|few|TRBV12-3/TRBV12-4|TRBJ2-6|13
TGTGCCAGTCAGACCTCTGGGGCCAACGTCCTGACTTTC
CASQTSGANVLTF
>TRBD2|.|TRBV4-1|TRBJ2-7|16
TGCGCCAGCAGCCAAGGTCCCAGGACTAGCTTTGACGAGCAGTACTTC
CASSQGPRTSFDEQYF
>TRBD1|many|TRBV6-5|TRBJ1-1|14
TGTGCCAGCAGACGACAGGGGAAGAACACTGAAGCTTTCTTT
CASRRQGKNTEAFF
>.|many|TRBV7-9|TRBJ2-1|12
TGTGCCAGCAGCTTAGGATCCAGGGAGCAGTTCTTC
CASSLGSREQFF
>.|many|TRBV20-1|TRBJ1-5|10
TGCAGTGCTAGTGATCAGCCCCAGCATTTT
CSASDQPQHF
>.|many|TRBV7-6|TRBJ2-3|13
TGTGCCACCGGCCGGGGCGTCACAGATACGCAGTATTTT
CATGRGVTDTQYF
>.|.|TRBV5-3|TRBJ1-1|15
TGTGCCAGCAGCCCGGTAGGTGGCCCGACCACTGGAGCTTTCTTT
CASSPVGGPTTGAFF
>.|many|TRBV4-1|TRBJ1-5|13
TGCGCCAGCAGCACCGGGGGGTATCAGCCCCAGCATTTT
CASSTGGYQPQHF
>TRBD1|many|TRBV5-8|TRBJ1-5|15
TGTGCCAGCAGTCCCGGGACAGGGGTGTATCAGCCCCAGCATTTT
CASSPGTGVYQPQHF
>.|.|TRBV4-3|TRBJ2-2|15
TGCGCCAGCAGCCAAGATACGAGGGACACCGGGGAGCTGTTTTTT
CASSQDTRDTGELFF
>.|few|TRBV5-6|TRBJ2-5|14
TGTGCCAGCAGCCCCGGGTACGAGGGGGAGACCCAGTACTTC
CASSPGYEGETQYF
>.|.|TRBV2|TRBJ2-7|15
TGTGCCAGCAGTGAGGGCAGGGTAAGGCCCTACGAGCAGTACTTC
CASSEGRVRPYEQYF
>.|many|TRBV5-1|TRBJ2-7|12
TGCGCCAGCAGCCTGGACAGCCCCGAGCAGTACTTC
CASSLDSPEQYF
>.|many|TRBV7-9|TRBJ1-1|14
TGTGCCAGCAGCCCAACCCTCACAGCGGGTGGGGCTTTCTTT
CASSPTLTAGGAFF
>.|.|TRBV6-5|TRBJ1-1|12
TGTGCCAGCCGAATAGGGGACACTGAAGCTTTCTTT
CASRIGDTEAFF
>.|many|TRBV9|TRBJ2-7|14
TGTGCCAGCAGCGTAGGGACCAGGACCTACGAGCAGTACTTC
CASSVGTRTYEQYF
>TRBD1|many|TRBV20-1|TRBJ2-5|14
TGCAGTGCTAAGGGGACAGGGGAAAGCGGGACCCAGTACTTC
CSAKGTGESGTQYF
>.|many|TRBV28|TRBJ1-1|15
TGTGCCAGCAGTCTTGAGGAAAGGGGGAACACTGAAGCTTTCTTT
CASSLEERGNTEAFF
>TRBD2|few|TRBV20-1|TRBJ2-1|16
TGCAGTGCTACCCCCTTAGAGGGAGGGGCTCGCGATGAGCAGTTCTTC
CSATPLEGGARDEQFF
>.|many|TRBV6-5|TRBJ2-1|12
TGTGCCAGCAGTCGGAATTACAATGAGCAGTTCTTC
CASSRNYNEQFF
>.|many|TRBV7-6|TRBJ1-1|14
TGTGCCAGCAGCTTCTCTGTGGCTAGCACTGAAGCTTTCTTT
CASSFSVASTEAFF
>.|many|TRBV5-1|TRBJ2-3|14
TGCGCCAGCAGCTGGACGACAGCCACAGATACGCAGTATTTT
CASSWTTATDTQYF